Listed here is a single T cell receptor (beta chain). Its antigen is unidentified. The data derive from a study of monozygotic twins with cystic fibrosis. Broader study findings: No link emerged between shared CDR3 counts and age, concordance or severity. Clonality was generally low (median approximately 0.0095), higher in the most severe patients.

V lost 5 bases and J 4 bases, leaving 3 bases between the germline ends. CDR1 and CDR2 from the germline V gene are SGHTA and FQGNSA. This CDR3 is built from 11 residues. The assay was immunoSEQ multiplex PCR, and TCRdb's table has in-frame clones only and misses some. The sample consists of about 35,000 clones, more than 60% of them appearing once. This TCR was sampled from a girl aged 5 to 17 with cystic fibrosis. The sequenced material came from blood. The genes are TRBV7-2 and TRBJ1-3; D remains ambiguous. CDR3 protein: CASSLGNTIYF. The CDR3 nucleotides read TGTGCCAGCAGCCTCGGAAACACCATATATTTT.